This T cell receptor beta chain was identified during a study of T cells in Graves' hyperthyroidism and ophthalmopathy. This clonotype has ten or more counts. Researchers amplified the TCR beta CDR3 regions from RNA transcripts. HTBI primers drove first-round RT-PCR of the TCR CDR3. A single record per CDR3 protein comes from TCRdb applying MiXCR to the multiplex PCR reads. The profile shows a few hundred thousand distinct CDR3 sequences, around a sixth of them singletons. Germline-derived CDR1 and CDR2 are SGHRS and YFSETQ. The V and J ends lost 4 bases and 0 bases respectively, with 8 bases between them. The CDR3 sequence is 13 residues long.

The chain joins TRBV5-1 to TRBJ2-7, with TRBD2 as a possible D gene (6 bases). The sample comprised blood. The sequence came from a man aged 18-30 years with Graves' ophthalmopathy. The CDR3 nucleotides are TGCGCCAGCAGCCCGGGGGTCTCCTACGAGCAGTACTTC. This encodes CASSPGVSYEQYF. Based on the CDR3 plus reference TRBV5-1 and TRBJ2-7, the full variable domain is KAGVTQTPRYLIKTRGQQVTLSCSPISGHRSVSWYQQTPGQGLQFLFEYFSETQRNKGNFPGRFSGRQFSNSRSEMNVSTLELGDSALYLCASSPGVSYEQYFGPGTRLTVT.